The 3 T cell receptor beta chains in this list originate from one sample, sequenced in a study of regulatory T cells in long-lasting Graves disease. Specified time point: newly diagnosed GD, antithyroid drugs for less than 3 months. PBMCs were the source of the RNA used for TCR sequencing. HTBI primers from iRepertoire and Arm-PCR of CDR3 regions yielded the TCR beta libraries. Each CDR3 protein is one row after TCRdb ran MiXCR on the multiplex PCR reads. The table shows 550,000 to 600,000 distinct CDR3 sequences, with about 16% occurring only once. The same data also contributed to another study, on T cells in Graves' hyperthyroidism and ophthalmopathy.

The source was peripheral blood mononuclear cells (PBMCs), collected at new diagnosis, from a patient treated with antithyroid drugs. These receptor sequences come from a man younger than 35 with Graves disease.

The genes are TRBV20-1 and TRBJ1-5; D perhaps matches TRBD1 (5 bases). V shed 3 bases and J shed 7 bases, with 19 bases lying between them. Germline assignment: CDR1 DFQATT and CDR2 SNEGSKA (reference sequence). This CDR3 is built from 15 residues. CDR3: CSARERGPVSQPQHF. The CDR3 region has the DNA TGCAGTGCTAGGGAGAGGGGTCCGGTCAGCCAGCCCCAGCATTTT.

This clonotype was counted ten times or more. This sequence joins TRBV6-1 and TRBJ2-7; TRBD1 matches 9 bases. Per germline, CDR1 MNHNS and CDR2 SASEGT. The CDR3 runs to 13 residues. V lost 10 bases to trimming and J lost 3 bases; unmatched junction nucleotides: 7. The CDR3 DNA sequence: TGTGCCACTAAGACAGGGGGATTCTACGAGCAGTACTTC. This encodes CATKTGGFYEQYF.

This clonotype was seen at least ten times. This rearrangement joins TRBV20-1 to TRBJ1-5; tentative D call: TRBD1 (6 bases). The V gene's germline CDR1 is DFQATT and CDR2 SNEGSKA (reference sequence). V was pared by 4 bases and J by 5 bases, with 18 bases between. The CDR3 contains 15 residues. Here the CDR3 reads CSAKDGTLDYQPQHF. The DNA for the CDR3 is TGCAGTGCTAAAGACGGGACATTAGACTATCAGCCCCAGCATTTT.